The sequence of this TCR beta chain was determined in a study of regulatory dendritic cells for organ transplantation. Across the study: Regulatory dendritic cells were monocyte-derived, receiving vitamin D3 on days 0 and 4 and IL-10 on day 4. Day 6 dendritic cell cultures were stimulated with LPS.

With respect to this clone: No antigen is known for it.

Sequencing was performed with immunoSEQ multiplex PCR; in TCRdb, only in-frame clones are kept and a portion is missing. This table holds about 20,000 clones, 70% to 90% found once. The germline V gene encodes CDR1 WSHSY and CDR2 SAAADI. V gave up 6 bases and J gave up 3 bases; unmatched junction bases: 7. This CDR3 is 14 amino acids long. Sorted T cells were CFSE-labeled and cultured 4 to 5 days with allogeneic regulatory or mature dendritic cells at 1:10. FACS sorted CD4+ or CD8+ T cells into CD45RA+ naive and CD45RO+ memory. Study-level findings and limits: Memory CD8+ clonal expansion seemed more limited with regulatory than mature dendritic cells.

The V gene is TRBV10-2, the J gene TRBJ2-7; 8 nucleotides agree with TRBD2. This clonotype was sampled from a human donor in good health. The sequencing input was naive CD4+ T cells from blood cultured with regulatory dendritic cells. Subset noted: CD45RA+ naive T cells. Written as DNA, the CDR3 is TGCGCCAGCAGCCCCCAGCGGGGGAACTACGAGCAGTACTTC. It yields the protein CASSPQRGNYEQYF.